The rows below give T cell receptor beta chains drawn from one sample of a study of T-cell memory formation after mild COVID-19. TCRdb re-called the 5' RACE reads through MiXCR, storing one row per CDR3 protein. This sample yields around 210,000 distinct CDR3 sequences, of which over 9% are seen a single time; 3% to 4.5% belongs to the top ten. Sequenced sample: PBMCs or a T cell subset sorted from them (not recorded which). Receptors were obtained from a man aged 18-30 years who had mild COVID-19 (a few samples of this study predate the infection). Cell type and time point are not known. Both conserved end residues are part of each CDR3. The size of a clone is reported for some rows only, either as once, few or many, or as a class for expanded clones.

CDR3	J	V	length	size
CASSQGVAGGGETQYF	TRBJ2-5	TRBV4-3	16	many
CASSSQGIGQGYTF	TRBJ1-2	TRBV27	14	many
CASSSGVGEKLFF	TRBJ1-4	TRBV7-2	13	few
CASRAGQGLYEQYF	TRBJ2-7	TRBV6-1	14	-
CASSQGGTGRAGETQYF	TRBJ2-5	TRBV4-1	17	-
CASSYDPGLNYGYTF	TRBJ1-2	TRBV6-5	15	-
CASSLAALGGNQPQHF	TRBJ1-5	TRBV5-6	16	-
CSASKNRVGTEAFF	TRBJ1-1	TRBV20-1	14	-
CASTVLGNEQFF	TRBJ2-1	TRBV2	12	-
CASSSGGSTEAFF	TRBJ1-1	TRBV7-9	13	-
CASRLNPGQGNEQYF	TRBJ2-7	TRBV4-1	15	few
CASSLFVETQYF	TRBJ2-5	TRBV5-1	12	few
CASSLGETLYYGYTF	TRBJ1-2	TRBV5-5	15	many
CASSPGKEIYGYTF	TRBJ1-2	TRBV18	14	few
CASSRGPWGSGETQYF	TRBJ2-5	TRBV4-3	16	few
CASSIQVQETQYF	TRBJ2-5	TRBV11-2	13	-
CASSRAGTNPSRSGGELFF	TRBJ2-2	TRBV7-3	19	-
CASSYETVYGYTF	TRBJ1-2	TRBV6-6	13	-
CASSRGALAGGREQFF	TRBJ2-1	TRBV5-1	16	-
CASSQDPPMDTGELFF	TRBJ2-2	TRBV4-3	16	few
CASSRTVMNTEAFF	TRBJ1-1	TRBV5-1	14	-
CASRPTGTYEQYF	TRBJ2-7	TRBV18	13	-
CASSPRGGQPQHF	TRBJ1-5	TRBV6-6	13	many
CASSYAGSKTQYF	TRBJ2-3	TRBV7-2	13	-
CASSLGGAPNTEAFF	TRBJ1-1	TRBV5-1	15	many
CASSKQGQLEAFF	TRBJ1-1	TRBV5-4	13	few
CASARDRSATNEKLFF	TRBJ1-4	TRBV12-3/TRBV12-4	16	-
CASSEGAGEAFF	TRBJ1-1	TRBV2	12	few
CASSLATGGRETQYF	TRBJ2-5	TRBV5-1	15	-
CASSLFGLAGGKDTQYF	TRBJ2-3	TRBV12-3/TRBV12-4	17	-
CASSLAGGVFEAFF	TRBJ1-1	TRBV5-1	14	-
CASSLGQGNAEQYF	TRBJ2-7	TRBV12-3/TRBV12-4	14	-
CASSQFSGTGNTIYF	TRBJ1-3	TRBV3-1	15	few
CASTRDRDYNEQFF	TRBJ2-1	TRBV2	14	few
CSASPGTSGGPNNEQFF	TRBJ2-1	TRBV20-1	17	few
CASSFGISYEQYF	TRBJ2-7	TRBV11-2	13	few
CASSSGRPYEQYF	TRBJ2-7	TRBV19	13	-
CASSYYPGRSNSPLHF	TRBJ1-6	TRBV6-2/TRBV6-3	16	few
CASSNPGANVLTF	TRBJ2-6	TRBV6-2/TRBV6-3	13	-
CASSYAFGETATNEKLFF	TRBJ1-4	TRBV6-2/TRBV6-3	18	few
CASSLAFRGEDGYTF	TRBJ1-2	TRBV7-2	15	many
CATRDRPNTEAFF	TRBJ1-1	TRBV27	13	-